These 27 T cell receptor beta chains share one sample of origin, sequenced in a study of blood T cell repertoires in COVID-19. Repertoires were generated with immunoSEQ multiplex PCR, while TCRdb's copy carries only in-frame clones and drops some. The table shows fewer than 70,000 clones, with 85% to 90% occurring only once. The sequencing sample was made of peripheral blood. The source is a man at least 80 years old with acute or convalescent COVID-19.

This sequence joins TRBV15 and TRBJ1-4, with 7 bases identical to TRBD1. Germline lookup yields CDR1 LNHNV and CDR2 YYDKDF (reference sequence). Trimming took 3 bases from V and 5 from J; bases not matched to a gene: 6. This CDR3 is built from 15 residues. The CDR3 DNA sequence: TGTGCCACCAGCAGCCAGACAGGGCGGAATGAAAAACTGTTTTTT. Protein sequence: CATSSQTGRNEKLFF. Together with reference TRBV15 and TRBJ1-4, the CDR3 gives the full variable domain: DAMVIQNPRYQVTQFGKPVTLSCSQTLNHNVMYWYQQKSSQAPKLLFHYYDKDFNNEADTPDNFQSRRPNTSFCFLDIRSPGLGDTAMYLCATSSQTGRNEKLFFGSGTQLSVL.

This clone was observed once. The sample contains more than one DNA sequence encoding this CDR3. CDR3 sequence: CASSLGLAGVRTDTQYF. The CDR3 coding sequence is TGTGCCAGCAGCTTAGGGCTAGCGGGAGTCCGGACAGATACGCAGTATTTT. V is TRBV11-3 and J is TRBJ2-3; 10 positions match TRBD2. CDR3 size: 17 residues. J was trimmed by 3 bases and V by 1 base; bases with no gene match: 7. CDR1 SGHNT and CDR2 YENEEA come from the germline V gene.

The rearrangement joins TRBV11-2 to TRBJ1-4; no firm D call. Germline V gives CDR1 SGHAT, CDR2 FQNNGV. The CDR3 loop spans 16 amino acids. V lost 1 base to trimming and J lost 5 bases, with 14 bases between them. Here the CDR3 reads CASSLVGSRFNEKLFF. The CDR3 DNA reads TGTGCCAGCAGCTTAGTAGGTTCCAGGTTCAATGAAAAACTGTTTTTT.

The chain joins TRBV19 to TRBJ1-5; D might be TRBD1 (5 bases). The CDR3 contains 15 residues. Trimming shortened V by 9 bases and J by 3 bases, and 18 bases separated the two germline ends. The V gene's germline CDR1 is LNHDA and CDR2 SQIVND (reference sequence). The CDR3 spells CASQTSQGFNQPQHF. In DNA form, the CDR3 reads TGTGCCAGCCAAACCTCGCAGGGATTCAATCAGCCCCAGCATTTT.

The V call is TRBV4-2, the J call TRBJ2-7; 9 bases are shared with TRBD1. Germline assignment: CDR1 LGHNA and CDR2 YNFKEQ. V gave up 4 bases and J gave up 4 bases; unmatched junction bases: 8. This CDR3 is 15 amino acids long. This CDR3 is CASSRGVGQGYEQYF. In nucleotides, the CDR3 is TGTGCCAGCAGCCGGGGGGTGGGACAGGGATACGAGCAGTACTTC.

The chain carries TRBV19 and TRBJ1-2; the D is unclear. Germline CDR1 and CDR2: LNHDA and SQIVND (reference sequence). This CDR3 has 16 amino acids. Trimming cost V 0 bases and J 3 bases, with 14 bases left between them. The CDR3: CASSIDGREPYYGYTF. CDR3 DNA: TGTGCCAGTAGTATAGATGGGAGGGAGCCTTACTATGGCTACACCTTC.

The chain employs TRBV10-3 and TRBJ1-5; tentative D call: TRBD1 (6 bases). Germline V gives CDR1 ENHRY, CDR2 SYGVKD. The CDR3 totals 14 residues. The germline V and J ends were trimmed by 2 bases and 3 bases, with 8 bases remaining between them. Written as DNA, the CDR3 is TGTGCCATCAGTGAGCGGGGGGCCAATCAGCCCCAGCATTTT. It translates to CAISERGANQPQHF.

The V call is TRBV3-1 (or the pseudogene TRBV3-2), the J call TRBJ1-6, with unresolved D. Germline lookup yields CDR1 LGHDT and CDR2 YNNKEL (reference sequence). CDR3 length: 16 residues. V was clipped by 1 base and J by 6 bases, with 13 bases between them. The CDR3 bases are TGTGCCAGCAGCCAAGGGGCATCCTCCCCTAATTCACCCCTCCACTTT. Its protein product is CASSQGASSPNSPLHF.

Notes on this clone: Mismatch with germline at one junction end may stem from a read error. The V and J genes are TRBV7-8 and TRBJ1-1, with 7 bases fitting TRBD1. The CDR3 is made up of 16 amino acids. Germline V lookup: CDR1 SGHVS, CDR2 FQNEAQ. The CDR3 loop is CASSLARGGGSAEAFF. For the CDR3, the DNA is TGTGCCAGCAGCTTAGCCAGAGGAGGGGGCAGCGCTGAGGCTTTCTTT.

V gene TRBV19 combines with J gene TRBJ2-1, with a possible D match to TRBD1 (5 bases). Trimming removed 1 base at V and 4 bases at J, with 8 bases between. Germline values: CDR1 LNHDA, CDR2 SQIVND (reference sequence). The CDR3 has 14 residues. The CDR3 here is CASSIGGHYNEQFF. The CDR3 bases are TGTGCCAGTAGTATAGGGGGCCATTACAATGAGCAGTTCTTC.

This chain links TRBV7-2 with TRBJ2-3; weak D call: TRBD2 (6 bases). The CDR3 contains 13 residues. CDR1 is SGHTA and CDR2 is FQGNSA in the germline V gene. V lost 5 bases and J 2 bases, leaving 8 bases between the germline ends. The CDR3 protein is CASSAGITDTQYF. CDR3 sequence (DNA): TGTGCCAGCAGCGCGGGAATCACAGATACGCAGTATTTT.

V usage is TRBV7-9 and J usage is TRBJ1-2; D unresolved. Trimming took 3 bases from V and 0 from J, leaving 11 bases between them. Germline lookup yields CDR1 SEHNR and CDR2 FQNEAQ (reference sequence). The CDR3 is made up of 15 amino acids. This CDR3 is CASSFSGWSNYGYTF. CDR3 nucleotide sequence: TGTGCCAGCAGCTTTTCGGGGTGGTCTAACTATGGCTACACCTTC.

The chain is built from TRBV5-4 and TRBJ2-5; 12 bases align to TRBD2. There are 17 residues in the CDR3. Germline V lookup: CDR1 SGHNT, CDR2 YYREEE (reference sequence). Unmatched junction bases numbered 3, after V lost 0 bases and J lost 0 bases. The CDR3, as DNA: TGTGCCAGCAGCTTGGGGCTAGCGGGAGGGAACCAAGAGACCCAGTACTTC. This gives the protein CASSLGLAGGNQETQYF.

This chain links TRBV15 with TRBJ1-6, with D perhaps TRBD1 (6 bases). The CDR3 consists of 17 residues. V was shortened by 4 bases and J by 0 bases, with 13 bases between the two germline ends. The germline V gene encodes CDR1 LNHNV and CDR2 YYDKDF (reference sequence). CDR3: CATSTGQLSSYNSPLHF. CDR3 DNA: TGTGCCACCAGCACAGGACAGTTAAGCTCCTATAATTCACCCCTCCACTTT.

The CDR3 DNA sequence: TGTGCCAGCAGCCAAGAATCTCCAGGGGGGAATGAAAAACTGTTTTTT. Translating gives CASSQESPGGNEKLFF. The V and J genes are TRBV4-2 and TRBJ1-4; 7 bases are a match to TRBD1. Germline CDR1 is LGHNA and CDR2 is YNFKEQ. V lost 0 bases to trimming and J lost 5 bases; unmatched junction nucleotides: 6. The CDR3 totals 16 residues.

The CDR3 sequence: CASKWDRGMNTEAFF. CDR3 sequence (DNA): TGTGCCAGCAAGTGGGACAGGGGAATGAACACTGAAGCTTTCTTT. The rearrangement joins TRBV19 to TRBJ1-1; 10 bases are shared with TRBD1. With V trimmed by 9 bases and J by 0 bases, 7 bases remained unmatched. The length of the CDR3 is 15 residues. Germline V CDR1 and CDR2: LNHDA, SQIVND (reference sequence).

This clone was seen once. V and J are TRBV6-5 and TRBJ2-4, with TRBD2 identical over 10 bases. Trimming removed 11 bases from V and 10 bases from J; junction bases left unmatched: 5. From germline, CDR1 is MNHEY and CDR2 SVGAGI. This CDR3 has 11 residues. This CDR3 is CAVTSGVIQYF. CDR3 DNA sequence: TGTGCCGTCACTAGCGGGGTTATTCAGTACTTC.

This chain links TRBV4-1 with TRBJ1-1; 11 positions agree with TRBD1. Germline values: CDR1 MGHRA, CDR2 YSYEKL. The trim removed 4 bases at V and 14 bases at J, leaving 12 bases unmatched. CDR3 length: 14 amino acids. The CDR3 sequence is CASSPPGQGVLRFF. CDR3 in DNA: TGCGCCAGCAGCCCCCCGGGACAGGGGGTTCTTCGCTTCTTT.

The V and J genes are TRBV10-2 and TRBJ1-2; D unresolved. The CDR3 runs 15 residues. The germline V gene encodes CDR1 WSHSY and CDR2 SAAADI. Trimming removed 0 bases from V and 2 bases from J, with 10 bases in between. For the CDR3, the DNA is TGCGCCAGCAGTGAGTCGACAAGGAGGAACTATGGCTACACCTTC. This translates into CASSESTRRNYGYTF.

The rearrangement uses TRBV5-1 and TRBJ2-6; unclear D gene. The germline CDR1 and CDR2 sequences are SGHRS and YFSETQ. Trimming pared 3 bases from V and 1 base from J, leaving 8 bases between. The CDR3 covers 15 residues. This CDR3 is CASSSRLSGANVLTF. CDR3 DNA: TGCGCCAGCAGCTCCAGGTTGTCTGGGGCCAACGTCCTGACTTTC.

The CDR3 here is CASSLGLTAFDQPQHF. The CDR3 nucleotides are TGTGCCAGCAGTTTAGGGTTGACAGCATTCGATCAGCCCCAGCATTTT. The V and J genes are TRBV5-8 and TRBJ1-5; a possible D gene is TRBD1 (5 bases). Trimming shortened V by 5 bases and J by 5 bases, and 20 bases separated the two germline ends. CDR3 length equals 16 residues. Germline V gene lookup returns CDR1 SGHTS and CDR2 YDEGEE.

The V call is TRBV5-4, the J call TRBJ1-2; D perhaps matches TRBD1 (6 bases). The CDR3 covers 18 residues. V gave up 0 bases and J gave up 3 bases, with 21 bases separating them. The V gene's germline CDR1 is SGHNT and CDR2 YYREEE (reference sequence). The CDR3 bases are TGTGCCAGCAGCTTGGCGGCAGGGGCGACAAGGGTCTACTATGGCTACACCTTC. It specifies CASSLAAGATRVYYGYTF. Variable domain in full (rest from reference TRBV5-4 and TRBJ1-2): ETGVTQSPTHLIKTRGQQVTLRCSSQSGHNTVSWYQQALGQGPQFIFQYYREEENGRGNFPPRFSGLQFPNYSSELNVNALELDDSALYLCASSLAAGATRVYYGYTFGSGTRLTVV.

The chain combines TRBV11-2 with TRBJ1-2; D call uncertain. This CDR3 is built from 14 residues. Trimming removed 5 bases at V and 3 bases at J, with 13 bases between. The germline V gene encodes CDR1 SGHAT and CDR2 FQNNGV. CDR3 residues: CASSRGQPHYGYTF. The CDR3 DNA follows: TGTGCCAGCAGCCGAGGGCAGCCCCACTATGGCTACACCTTC.

The V and J genes are TRBV30 and TRBJ2-4, with D possibly matching TRBD1 (6 bases). Trimming removed 2 bases from V and 7 bases from J, with 12 bases in between. Germline CDR1 is GTSNPN and CDR2 is SVGIG (reference sequence). This CDR3 is 13 amino acids long. Here the CDR3 DNA reads TGTGCCTGGAGTCAGACAGGTGGGAACATTCAGTACTTC. Translation gives CAWSQTGGNIQYF.

The V and J genes are TRBV19 and TRBJ2-2; tentative D call: TRBD2 (5 bases). The CDR3 is made up of 12 amino acids. Trimming removed 5 bases from V and 7 bases from J, with 8 bases in between. The germline V gene has CDR1 LNHDA and CDR2 SQIVND (reference sequence). CDR3 protein: CASSPRGGELFF. In nucleotides, the CDR3 is TGTGCCAGTAGTCCCCGGGGCGGGGAGCTGTTTTTT.

This sequence joins TRBV25-1 and TRBJ1-5; 8 positions agree with TRBD1. J gave up 2 bases and V 8 bases, and 5 bases lay outside the gene matches. Germline values: CDR1 MGHDK, CDR2 SYGVNS. This CDR3 region has 14 residues. DNA of the CDR3: TGTGCCAGCTCCCTGGGACAGGGCAATCAGCCCCAGCATTTT. Amino acid sequence: CASSLGQGNQPQHF.

This chain joins TRBV9 and TRBJ2-7, with TRBD2 matching over 11 bases. V lost 0 bases to trimming and J lost 4 bases; unmatched junction nucleotides: 3. Per the germline V gene, CDR1 is SGDLS and CDR2 is YYNGEE. The CDR3 contains 15 residues. CDR3 nucleotide sequence: TGTGCCAGCAGCGTAGGAGGGACTAGCGGTTACGAGCAGTACTTC. It encodes CASSVGGTSGYEQYF.